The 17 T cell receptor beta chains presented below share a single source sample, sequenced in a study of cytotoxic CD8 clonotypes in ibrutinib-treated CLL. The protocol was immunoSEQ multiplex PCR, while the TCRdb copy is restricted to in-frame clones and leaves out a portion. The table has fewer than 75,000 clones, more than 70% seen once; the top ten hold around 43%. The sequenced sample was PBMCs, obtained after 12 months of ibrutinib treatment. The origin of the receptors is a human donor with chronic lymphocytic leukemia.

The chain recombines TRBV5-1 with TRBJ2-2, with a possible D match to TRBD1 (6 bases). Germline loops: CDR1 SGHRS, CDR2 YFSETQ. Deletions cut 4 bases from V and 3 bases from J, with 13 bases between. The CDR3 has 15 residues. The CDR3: CASSIEGVDTGELFF. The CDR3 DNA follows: TGCGCCAGCAGCATTGAGGGGGTCGACACCGGGGAGCTGTTTTTT.

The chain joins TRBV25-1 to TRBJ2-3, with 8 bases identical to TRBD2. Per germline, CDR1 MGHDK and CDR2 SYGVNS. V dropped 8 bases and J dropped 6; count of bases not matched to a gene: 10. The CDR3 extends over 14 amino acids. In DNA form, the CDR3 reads TGTGCCAGCTCTCGGGGGGGGGCTGCGGATACGCAGTATTTT. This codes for CASSRGGAADTQYF.

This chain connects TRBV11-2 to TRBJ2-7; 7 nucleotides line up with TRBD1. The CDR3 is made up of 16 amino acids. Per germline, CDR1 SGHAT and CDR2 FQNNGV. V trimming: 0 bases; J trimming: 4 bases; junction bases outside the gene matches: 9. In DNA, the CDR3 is TGTGCCAGCAGCTTAGATCAAGGCAGGGGGAATTACGAGCAGTACTTC. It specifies CASSLDQGRGNYEQYF.

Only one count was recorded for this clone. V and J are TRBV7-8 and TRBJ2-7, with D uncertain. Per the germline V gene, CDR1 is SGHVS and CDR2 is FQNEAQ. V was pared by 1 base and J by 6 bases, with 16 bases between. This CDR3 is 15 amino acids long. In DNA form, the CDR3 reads TGTGCCAGCAGCTTAGACCAGGCGTACCTAGGCGAGCAGTACTTC. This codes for CASSLDQAYLGEQYF. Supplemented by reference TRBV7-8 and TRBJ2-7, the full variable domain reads GAGVSQSPRYKVAKRGQDVALRCDPISGHVSLFWYQQALGQGPEFLTYFQNEAQLDKSGLPSDRFFAERPEGSVSTLKIQRTQQEDSAVYLCASSLDQAYLGEQYFGPGTRLTVT.

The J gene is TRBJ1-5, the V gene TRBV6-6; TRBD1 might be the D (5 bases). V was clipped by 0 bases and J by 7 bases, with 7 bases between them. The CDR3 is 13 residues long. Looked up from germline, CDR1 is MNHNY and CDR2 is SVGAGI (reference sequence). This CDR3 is CASSYSKGQPQHF. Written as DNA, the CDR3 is TGTGCCAGCAGTTACTCGAAGGGGCAGCCCCAGCATTTT.

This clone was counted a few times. The CDR3 DNA reads TGTGCCAGCAGTCTGAGGGGTTTTTCTGGGGAGACCCAGTACTTC. It is translated as CASSLRGFSGETQYF. The chain links TRBV2 to TRBJ2-5; D could derive from TRBD1 or TRBD2 (5 bases each). V lost 5 bases and J lost 5, with 18 bases in between. Germline-derived CDR1 and CDR2 are SNHLY and FYNNEI. This CDR3 is 15 amino acids long.

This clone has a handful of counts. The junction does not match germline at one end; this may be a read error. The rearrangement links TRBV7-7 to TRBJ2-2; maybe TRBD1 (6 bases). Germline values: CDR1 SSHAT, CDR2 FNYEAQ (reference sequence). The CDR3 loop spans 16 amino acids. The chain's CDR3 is CASSQTRTENTGELFF. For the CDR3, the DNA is TGTGCTAGCAGCCAAACCCGGACAGAGAACACCGGGGAGCTGTTTTTT.

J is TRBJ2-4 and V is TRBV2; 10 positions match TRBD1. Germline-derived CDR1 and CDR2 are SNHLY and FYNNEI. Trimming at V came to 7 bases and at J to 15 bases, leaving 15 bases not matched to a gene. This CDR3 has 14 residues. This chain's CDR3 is CASKVWDRGGDWYF. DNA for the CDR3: TGTGCCAGCAAGGTTTGGGACAGGGGCGGAGATTGGTACTTC.

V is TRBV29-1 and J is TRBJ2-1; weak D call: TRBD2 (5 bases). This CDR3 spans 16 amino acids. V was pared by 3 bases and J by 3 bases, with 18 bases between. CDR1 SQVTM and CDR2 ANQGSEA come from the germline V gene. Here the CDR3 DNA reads TGCAGCGTTGAGGGAGTAGTCCCCAGAAGCTACAATGAGCAGTTCTTC. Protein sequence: CSVEGVVPRSYNEQFF.

CDR3 DNA sequence: TGTGCCAGCAGCGTAGGCGGGGATACAGATACGCAGTATTTT. Its protein is CASSVGGDTDTQYF. This rearrangement joins TRBV9 to TRBJ2-3; the D gene is possibly TRBD2 (6 bases). The V end lost 0 bases, the J end lost 3 bases, and 8 bases lay between the germline ends. CDR1 and CDR2 (germline): SGDLS, YYNGEE. The CDR3 spans 14 residues.

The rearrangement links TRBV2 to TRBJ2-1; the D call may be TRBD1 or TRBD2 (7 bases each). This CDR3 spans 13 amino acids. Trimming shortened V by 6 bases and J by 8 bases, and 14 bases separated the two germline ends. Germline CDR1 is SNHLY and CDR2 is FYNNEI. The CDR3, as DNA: TGTGCCAGCAGCCTACAGGGGAGGGATGAGCAGTTCTTC. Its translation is CASSLQGRDEQFF.

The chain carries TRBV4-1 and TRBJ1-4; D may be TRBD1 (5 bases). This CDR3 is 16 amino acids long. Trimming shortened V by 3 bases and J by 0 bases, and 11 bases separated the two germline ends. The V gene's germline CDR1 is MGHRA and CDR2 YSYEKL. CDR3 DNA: TGCGCCAGCAGCCATCCAGGGAGGTCAACTAATGAAAAACTGTTTTTT. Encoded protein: CASSHPGRSTNEKLFF.

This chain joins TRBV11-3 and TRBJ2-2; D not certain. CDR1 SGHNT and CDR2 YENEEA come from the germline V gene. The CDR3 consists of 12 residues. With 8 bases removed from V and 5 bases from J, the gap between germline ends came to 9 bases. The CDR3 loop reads CASGVGTGELFF. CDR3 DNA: TGTGCCAGCGGCGTTGGGACCGGGGAGCTGTTTTTT.

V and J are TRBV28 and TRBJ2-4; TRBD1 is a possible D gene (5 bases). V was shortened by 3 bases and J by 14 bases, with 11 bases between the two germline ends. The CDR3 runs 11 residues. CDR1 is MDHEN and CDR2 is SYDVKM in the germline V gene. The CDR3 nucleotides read TGTGCCAGCAGTTTGGGGCAGGACGAGTACTTC. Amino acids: CASSLGQDEYF.

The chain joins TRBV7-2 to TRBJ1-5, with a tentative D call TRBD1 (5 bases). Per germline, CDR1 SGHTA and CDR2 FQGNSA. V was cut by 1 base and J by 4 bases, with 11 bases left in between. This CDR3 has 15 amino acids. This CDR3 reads CASSLDRQGNQPQHF. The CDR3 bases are TGTGCCAGCAGCTTAGACAGGCAGGGTAATCAGCCCCAGCATTTT.

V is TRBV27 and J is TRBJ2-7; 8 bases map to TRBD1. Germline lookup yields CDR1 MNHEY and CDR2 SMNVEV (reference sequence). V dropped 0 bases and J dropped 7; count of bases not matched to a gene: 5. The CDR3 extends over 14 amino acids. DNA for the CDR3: TGTGCCAGCAGTTTATCCGGACAGGGTGGGGAGCAGTACTTC. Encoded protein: CASSLSGQGGEQYF.

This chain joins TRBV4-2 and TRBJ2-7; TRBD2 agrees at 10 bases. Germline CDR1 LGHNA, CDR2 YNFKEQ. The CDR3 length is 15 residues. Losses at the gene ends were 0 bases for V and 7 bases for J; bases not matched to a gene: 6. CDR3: CASSQDTSGTGEQYF. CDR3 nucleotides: TGTGCCAGCAGCCAAGATACTAGCGGGACTGGAGAGCAGTACTTC.